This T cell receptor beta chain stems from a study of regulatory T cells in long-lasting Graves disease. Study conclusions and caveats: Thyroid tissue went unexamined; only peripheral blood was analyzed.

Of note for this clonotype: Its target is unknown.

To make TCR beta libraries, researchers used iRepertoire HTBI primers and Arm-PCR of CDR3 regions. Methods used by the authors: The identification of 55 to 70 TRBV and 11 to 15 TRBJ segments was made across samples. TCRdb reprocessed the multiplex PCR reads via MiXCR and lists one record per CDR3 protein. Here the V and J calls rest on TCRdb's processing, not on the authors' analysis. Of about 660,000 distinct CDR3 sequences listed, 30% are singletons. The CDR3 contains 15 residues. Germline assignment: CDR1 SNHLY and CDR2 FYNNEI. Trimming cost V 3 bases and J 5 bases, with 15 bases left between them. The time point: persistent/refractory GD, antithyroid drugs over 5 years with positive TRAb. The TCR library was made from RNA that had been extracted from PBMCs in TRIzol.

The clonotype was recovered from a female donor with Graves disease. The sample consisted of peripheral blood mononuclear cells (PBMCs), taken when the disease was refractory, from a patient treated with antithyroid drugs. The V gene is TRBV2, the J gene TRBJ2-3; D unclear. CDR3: CASSDEGRMGDTQYF. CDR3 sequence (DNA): TGTGCCAGCAGTGATGAAGGACGGATGGGAGATACGCAGTATTTT.